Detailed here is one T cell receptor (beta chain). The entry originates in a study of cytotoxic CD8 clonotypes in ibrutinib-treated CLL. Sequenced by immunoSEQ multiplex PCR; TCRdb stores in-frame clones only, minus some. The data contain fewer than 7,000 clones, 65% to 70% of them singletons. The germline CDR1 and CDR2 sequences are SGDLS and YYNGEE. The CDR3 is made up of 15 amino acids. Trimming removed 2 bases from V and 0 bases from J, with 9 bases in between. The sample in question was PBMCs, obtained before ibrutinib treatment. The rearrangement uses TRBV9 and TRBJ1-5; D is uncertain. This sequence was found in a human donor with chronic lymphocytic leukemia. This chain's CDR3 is CASSVGFYSNQPQHF. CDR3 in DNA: TGTGCCAGCAGCGTCGGGTTCTATAGCAATCAGCCCCAGCATTTT.